What follows are 8 T cell receptor beta chains derived from one specimen sequenced in a study of CD8 T cells in ankylosing spondylitis. TCRdb passed the 5' RACE reads through MiXCR, listing each CDR3 protein once. The sample has 180,000 or so distinct CDR3 sequences, around a tenth seen once. Sequenced sample: blood, either unsorted or a sorted T cell fraction (not recorded which). The receptor set was obtained from a male donor with ankylosing spondylitis or in good health (not recorded which).

The table lists this clonotype with many counts. The genes are TRBV5-1 and TRBJ2-1, with 10 bases identical to TRBD1. The CDR3 extends over 15 amino acids. V shed 5 bases, J shed 6 bases, and the junction held 8 bases outside the gene matches. Germline loops: CDR1 SGHRS, CDR2 YFSETQ. The CDR3: CASRKPGQGSNEQFF. CDR3 in DNA: TGCGCCAGCAGGAAACCGGGACAGGGGAGCAATGAGCAGTTCTTC. The full variable domain, rest sourced from reference TRBV5-1 and TRBJ2-1, is KAGVTQTPRYLIKTRGQQVTLSCSPISGHRSVSWYQQTPGQGLQFLFEYFSETQRNKGNFPGRFSGRQFSNSRSEMNVSTLELGDSALYLCASRKPGQGSNEQFFGPGTRLTVL.

In this sample, this clonotype turned up many times. V is TRBV5-1 and J is TRBJ2-3, with unresolved D. Deletions cut 4 bases from V and 2 bases from J, with 11 bases between. CDR1 is SGHRS, CDR2 YFSETQ, per germline. The CDR3 is 14 amino acids. CDR3 residues: CASSPVGDTDTQYF. The CDR3 nucleotides are TGCGCCAGCAGCCCCGTCGGTGACACAGATACGCAGTATTTT.

There are many counts of this clonotype. The rearrangement links TRBV20-1 to TRBJ2-7, with unresolved D. CDR3 length: 14 residues. Germline values: CDR1 DFQATT, CDR2 SNEGSKA (reference sequence). V gave up 0 bases and J gave up 4 bases, with 13 bases separating them. The CDR3 DNA sequence: TGCAGTGCTAGAGAGTCCAACCGGGTGTACGAGCAGTACTTC. Protein product: CSARESNRVYEQYF.

This clonotype was observed many times. The chain recombines TRBV25-1 with TRBJ2-1; D remains ambiguous. V lost 1 base and J 7 bases, leaving 11 bases between the germline ends. Germline CDR1 reads MGHDK; CDR2 reads SYGVNS. The CDR3 loop spans 14 amino acids. CDR3 in DNA: TGTGCCAGCAGTGAATGGGGTATGGTAAATGAGCAGTTCTTC. Its protein is CASSEWGMVNEQFF.

This clonotype was counted many times. CDR3 residues: CASSPQSDHEQFF. The CDR3 coding sequence is TGTGCCAGCAGTCCACAATCCGACCATGAGCAGTTCTTC. The chain uses TRBV6-2 or TRBV6-3 and TRBJ2-1; D is ambiguous. Trimming left V 5 bases short and J 8 bases short, with 13 bases between. The CDR3 runs to 13 residues. CDR1 is MNHEY and CDR2 is SVGEGT in the germline V gene.

This clonotype was seen repeatedly, ten times or more. The chain joins TRBV5-1 to TRBJ2-4; 8 bases align to TRBD2. The CDR3 sequence is 16 residues long. J gave up 6 bases and V 4 bases, and 12 bases lay outside the gene matches. CDR1 is SGHRS and CDR2 is YFSETQ in the germline V gene. The CDR3 sequence: CASSRDSGGRGNIQYF. CDR3 bases: TGCGCCAGCAGCCGAGACAGCGGGGGCCGAGGAAACATTCAGTACTTC.

The V gene is TRBV9, the J gene TRBJ2-3; TRBD2 matches at 10 bases. The CDR3 covers 19 residues. V lost 0 bases and J lost 6; bases outside the gene matches: 16. The germline gives CDR1 SGDLS, CDR2 YYNGEE. CDR3 in amino acids: CASSVADLSERGGRDTQYF. The CDR3 region has the DNA TGTGCCAGCAGCGTAGCTGACCTCTCCGAGCGGGGGGGCCGGGATACGCAGTATTTT.

The chain couples TRBV12-3 or TRBV12-4 to TRBJ2-2; D possibly matches TRBD1 or TRBD2 (6 bases each). The CDR3 has 15 residues. Trimming took 1 base from V and 6 from J, leaving 12 bases between them. The CDR3 DNA follows: TGTGCCAGCAGTTTAGGGGGGGCGCGTGCCGGGGAGCTGTTTTTT. This sequence encodes CASSLGGARAGELFF.